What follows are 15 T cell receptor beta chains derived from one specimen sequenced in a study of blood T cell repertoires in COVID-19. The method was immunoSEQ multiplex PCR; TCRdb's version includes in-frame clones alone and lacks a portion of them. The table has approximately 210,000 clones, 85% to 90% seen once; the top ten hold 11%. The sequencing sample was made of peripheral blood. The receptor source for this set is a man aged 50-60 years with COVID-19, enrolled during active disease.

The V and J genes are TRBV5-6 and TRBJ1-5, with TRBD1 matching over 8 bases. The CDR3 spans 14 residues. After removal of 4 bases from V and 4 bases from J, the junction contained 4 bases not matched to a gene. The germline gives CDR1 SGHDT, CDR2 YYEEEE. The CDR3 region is CASSATGVNQPQHF. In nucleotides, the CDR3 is TGTGCCAGCAGCGCGACAGGGGTTAATCAGCCCCAGCATTTT.

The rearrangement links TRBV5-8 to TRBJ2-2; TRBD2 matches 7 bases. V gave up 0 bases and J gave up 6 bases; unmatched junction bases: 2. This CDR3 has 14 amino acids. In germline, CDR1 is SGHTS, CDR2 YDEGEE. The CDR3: CASSLGDYAGELFF. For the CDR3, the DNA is TGTGCCAGCAGCTTGGGGGACTATGCCGGGGAGCTGTTTTTT.

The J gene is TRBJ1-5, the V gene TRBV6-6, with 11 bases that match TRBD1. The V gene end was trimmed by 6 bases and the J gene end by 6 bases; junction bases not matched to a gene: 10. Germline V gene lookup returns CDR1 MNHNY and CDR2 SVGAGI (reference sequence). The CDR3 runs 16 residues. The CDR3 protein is CASSPSGTGGRQPQHF. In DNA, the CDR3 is TGTGCCAGCAGCCCCTCCGGGACAGGGGGTCGTCAGCCCCAGCATTTT.

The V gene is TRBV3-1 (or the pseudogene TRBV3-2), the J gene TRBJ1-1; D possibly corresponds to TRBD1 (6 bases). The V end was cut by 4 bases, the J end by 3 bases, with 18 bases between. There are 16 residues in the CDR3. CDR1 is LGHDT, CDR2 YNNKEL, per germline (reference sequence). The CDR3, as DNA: TGTGCCAGCAGCCCTTTGACAGGAAATGTCGACACTGAAGCTTTCTTT. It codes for CASSPLTGNVDTEAFF.

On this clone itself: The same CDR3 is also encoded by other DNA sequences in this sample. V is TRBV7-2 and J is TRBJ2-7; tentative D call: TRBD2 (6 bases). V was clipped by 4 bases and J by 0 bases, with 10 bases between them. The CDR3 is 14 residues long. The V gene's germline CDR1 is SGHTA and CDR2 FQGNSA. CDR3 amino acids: CASSSGGSSYEQYF. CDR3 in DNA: TGTGCCAGCAGCTCCGGGGGTAGCTCCTACGAGCAGTACTTC.

Here the CDR3 reads CASSPDSINQPQHF. The CDR3 DNA sequence: TGTGCCAGCAGCCCAGACAGTATCAATCAGCCCCAGCATTTT. V and J are TRBV6-5 and TRBJ1-5; tentative D call: TRBD1 (5 bases). V lost 6 bases and J lost 3, with 12 bases in between. CDR1 and CDR2 from the germline V gene are MNHEY and SVGAGI. The CDR3 consists of 14 residues.

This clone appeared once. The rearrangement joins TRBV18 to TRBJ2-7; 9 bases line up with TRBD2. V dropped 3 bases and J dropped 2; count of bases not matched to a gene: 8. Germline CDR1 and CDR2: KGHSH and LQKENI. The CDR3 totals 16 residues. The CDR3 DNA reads TGTGCCAGCTCACCGGCCCGAGCGGGGGGAACCTACGAGCAGTACTTC. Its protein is CASSPARAGGTYEQYF. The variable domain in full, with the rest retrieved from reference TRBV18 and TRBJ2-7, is NAGVMQNPRHLVRRRGQEARLRCSPMKGHSHVYWYRQLPEEGLKFMVYLQKENIIDESGMPKERFSAEFPKEGPSILRIQQVVRGDSAAYFCASSPARAGGTYEQYFGPGTRLTVT.

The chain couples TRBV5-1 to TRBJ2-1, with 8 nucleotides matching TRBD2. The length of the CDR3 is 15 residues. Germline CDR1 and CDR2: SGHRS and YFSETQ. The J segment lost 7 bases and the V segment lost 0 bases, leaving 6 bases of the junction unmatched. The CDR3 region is CASSLVGGASNEQFF. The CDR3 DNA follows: TGCGCCAGCAGCTTGGTCGGGGGGGCGTCGAATGAGCAGTTCTTC.

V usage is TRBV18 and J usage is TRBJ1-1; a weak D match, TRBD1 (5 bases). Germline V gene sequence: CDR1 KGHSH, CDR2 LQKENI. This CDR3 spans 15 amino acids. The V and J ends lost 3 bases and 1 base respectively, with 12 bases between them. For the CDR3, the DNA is TGTGCCAGCTCACCCGGGCAGGGCTCGAACACTGAAGCTTTCTTT. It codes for CASSPGQGSNTEAFF.

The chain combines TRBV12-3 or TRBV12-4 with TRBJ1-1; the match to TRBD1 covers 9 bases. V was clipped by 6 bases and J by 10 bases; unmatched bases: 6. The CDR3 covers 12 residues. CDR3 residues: CASSFGQGRAFF. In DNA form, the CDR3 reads TGTGCCAGCAGCTTCGGACAGGGGAGAGCTTTCTTT.

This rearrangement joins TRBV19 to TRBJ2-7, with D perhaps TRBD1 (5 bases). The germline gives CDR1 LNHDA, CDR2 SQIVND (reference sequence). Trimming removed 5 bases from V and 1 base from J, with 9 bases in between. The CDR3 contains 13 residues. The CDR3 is CASSEDRSYEQYF. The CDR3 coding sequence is TGTGCCAGTAGTGAAGACAGATCCTACGAGCAGTACTTC.

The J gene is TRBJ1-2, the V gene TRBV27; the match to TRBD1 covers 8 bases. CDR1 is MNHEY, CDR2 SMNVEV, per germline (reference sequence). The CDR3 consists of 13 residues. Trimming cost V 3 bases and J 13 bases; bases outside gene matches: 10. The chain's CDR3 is CASSFRGLGHVTF. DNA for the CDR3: TGTGCCAGCAGTTTCAGGGGGCTCGGCCATGTCACCTTC.

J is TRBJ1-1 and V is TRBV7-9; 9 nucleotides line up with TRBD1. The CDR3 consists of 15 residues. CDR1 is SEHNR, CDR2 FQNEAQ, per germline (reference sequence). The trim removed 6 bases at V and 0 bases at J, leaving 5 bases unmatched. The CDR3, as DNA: TGTGCCAGCAGGTCGGACAGGGGAATGAACACTGAAGCTTTCTTT. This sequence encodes CASRSDRGMNTEAFF.

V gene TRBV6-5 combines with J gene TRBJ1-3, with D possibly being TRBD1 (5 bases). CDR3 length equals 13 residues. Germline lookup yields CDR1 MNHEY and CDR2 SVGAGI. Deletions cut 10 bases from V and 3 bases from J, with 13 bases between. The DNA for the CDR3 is TGTGCCACCTGGGGGGGAGGTGGAAACACCATATATTTT. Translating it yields CATWGGGGNTIYF.

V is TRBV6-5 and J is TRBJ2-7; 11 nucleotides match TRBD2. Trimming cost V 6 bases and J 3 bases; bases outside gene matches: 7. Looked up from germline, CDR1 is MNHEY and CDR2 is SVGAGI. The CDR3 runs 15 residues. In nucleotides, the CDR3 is TGTGCCAGCAGCCCACTAGCGGGGGCCAACTACGAGCAGTACTTC. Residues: CASSPLAGANYEQYF.